A selection of T cell receptor beta chains follows, all from one sample in a study of beta chain features in type 1 diabetes. The assay was immunoSEQ multiplex PCR, and TCRdb's table has in-frame clones only and misses some. The repertoire has hundreds of thousands of clones, about 14% of them found once; the top ten carry 0.03% to 0.04%. The specimen was naive CD4+ T cells from blood. The receptors originated from a man aged 30-40 years in good health. CDR3s include the opening cysteine and the closing phenylalanine or tryptophan. Fields, in order: D gene, V gene, J gene, clone size, CDR3 protein, CDR3 DNA. The D gene is left open where the match is weak. The size of a clone is reported for some rows only, either as once, few or many, or as a class for expanded clones.

>NA|TRBV7-2|TRBJ2-3|few
CASSLYADTQYF
TGTGCCAGCAGCTTATACGCAGATACGCAGTATTTT
>NA|TRBV7-2|TRBJ2-3|few
CASSLAGTGSDTQYF
TGTGCCAGCAGCTTGGCGGGTACGGGCTCAGATACGCAGTATTTT
>NA|TRBV14|TRBJ1-1|few
CASSQMFMNTEAFF
TGTGCCAGCAGCCAAATGTTCATGAACACTGAAGCTTTCTTT
>TRBD2|TRBV13|TRBJ2-5|few
CASSFWSSGKETQYF
TGTGCCAGCAGCTTCTGGTCTAGCGGGAAAGAGACCCAGTACTTC
>NA|TRBV7-9|TRBJ1-1|NA
CASSLTEGAFF
TGTGCCAGCAGCTTAACCGAGGGAGCTTTCTTT
>NA|TRBV7-2|TRBJ1-2|few
CASSTQGYGYTF
TGTGCCAGCAGCACTCAGGGGTATGGCTACACCTTC
>NA|TRBV20-1|TRBJ1-2|NA
CSAGATGGYTF
TGCAGTGCTGGGGCCACAGGAGGCTACACCTTC
>NA|TRBV4-2|TRBJ2-5|NA
CASSQEIRVGGETQYF
TGTGCCAGCAGCCAAGAAATCCGGGTCGGGGGAGAGACCCAGTACTTC
>TRBD2|TRBV10-3|TRBJ2-3|few
CAISEPRLARADTQYF
TGTGCCATCAGTGAGCCGAGACTAGCGAGGGCAGATACGCAGTATTTT
>TRBD1|TRBV25-1|TRBJ1-2|NA
CASSEGRGTGQNYGYTF
TGTGCCAGCAGTGAAGGTCGGGGGACAGGACAAAACTATGGCTACACCTTC
>NA|TRBV7-2|TRBJ2-4|NA
CASSPGQQNIQYF
TGTGCCAGCAGCCCCGGACAGCAAAACATTCAGTACTTC
>NA|TRBV9|TRBJ2-2|few
CASSLANTGELFF
TGTGCCAGCAGCTTGGCGAACACCGGGGAGCTGTTTTTT
>TRBD2|TRBV7-9|TRBJ2-3|few
CASATPTAGARDTQYF
TGCGCCAGCGCCACCCCGACCGCGGGAGCAAGGGATACGCAGTATTTT
>NA|TRBV19|TRBJ2-3|few
CASSPQGGTDTQYF
TGTGCCAGTAGTCCTCAGGGAGGCACAGATACGCAGTATTTT
>TRBD2|TRBV11-2|TRBJ2-1|few
CASSSGLGNEQFF
TGTGCCAGCAGCTCGGGACTAGGGAATGAGCAGTTCTTC
>TRBD2|TRBV5-6|TRBJ2-5|NA
CASSLRLAGGLKTQYF
TGTGCCAGCAGCTTGCGGCTAGCGGGGGGGTTGAAGACCCAGTACTTC
>TRBD1|TRBV6-5|TRBJ2-3|few
CASSYQGQPTQYF
TGTGCCAGCAGTTACCAGGGACAGCCAACGCAGTATTTT
>TRBD1|TRBV5-1|TRBJ1-1|NA
CASSLGGHTGDPEAFF
TGCGCCAGCAGCTTGGGAGGACACACAGGGGACCCTGAAGCTTTCTTT
>NA|TRBV11-2|TRBJ2-5|NA
CASSLEDQETQYF
TGTGCCAGCAGCTTAGAGGACCAAGAGACCCAGTACTTC
>TRBD2|TRBV9|TRBJ2-3|NA
CASSIGTSATDTQYF
TGTGCCAGCAGCATCGGGACTAGCGCCACAGATACGCAGTATTTT
>NA|TRBV30|TRBJ1-4|few
CAWNRNEKLFF
TGTGCCTGGAACAGGAATGAAAAACTGTTTTTT
>TRBD2|TRBV7-8|TRBJ2-1|NA
CASSPPGLAGWEQFF
TGTGCCAGCAGCCCACCGGGACTAGCGGGATGGGAGCAGTTCTTC
>NA|TRBV14|TRBJ2-7|few
CASSQEDHRSYEQYF
TGTGCCAGCAGCCAAGAAGACCATAGGTCCTACGAGCAGTACTTC
>NA|TRBV11-2|TRBJ2-3|few
CASSQTGDTQYF
TGTGCCAGCAGCCAAACAGGAGATACGCAGTATTTT
>NA|TRBV5-6|TRBJ1-4|few
CASSSSRVTTNEKLFF
TGTGCCAGCAGCTCGTCAAGGGTTACAACTAATGAAAAACTGTTTTTT
>NA|TRBV27|TRBJ2-4|few
CASSPGEGQAKNIQYF
TGTGCCAGCAGTCCGGGAGAGGGACAGGCCAAAAACATTCAGTACTTC
>NA|TRBV4-2|TRBJ1-4|few
CASSPRAGVVEKLFF
TGTGCCAGCAGCCCGAGGGCAGGGGTCGTTGAAAAACTGTTTTTT
>NA|TRBV6-5|TRBJ1-5|NA
CATHPRSGDQPQHF
TGTGCCACCCACCCGCGGTCTGGGGATCAGCCCCAGCATTTT
>NA|TRBV9|TRBJ2-3|NA
CASSVNVPPGTDTQYF
TGTGCCAGCAGCGTAAATGTGCCCCCTGGCACAGATACGCAGTATTTT
>NA|TRBV10-3|TRBJ2-1|NA
CAIGLGNEQFF
TGTGCCATTGGTTTAGGGAATGAGCAGTTCTTC
>NA|TRBV6-5|TRBJ1-2|NA
CASSYVSGQNYGYTF
TGTGCCAGCAGTTATGTTTCCGGGCAGAACTATGGCTACACCTTC
>TRBD2|TRBV9|TRBJ2-3|once
CASSPRVGGGHMVTDTQYF
TGTGCCAGCAGCCCCCGAGTCGGGGGGGGGCATATGGTAACAGATACGCAGTATTTT
>NA|TRBV7-2|TRBJ2-3|NA
CASSLTGNRITDTQYF
TGTGCCAGCAGCTTAACGGGGAACCGGATCACAGATACGCAGTATTTT
>NA|TRBV18|TRBJ1-5|few
CASSLSGEHQPQHF
TGTGCCAGCTCACTTTCAGGGGAGCATCAGCCCCAGCATTTT
>TRBD2|TRBV10-3|TRBJ2-3|few
CAISASGGTSTDTQYF
TGTGCCATCAGTGCGTCGGGGGGAACCTCCACAGATACGCAGTATTTT
>TRBD1|TRBV4-1|TRBJ1-1|few
CASSQEGDRDAEAFF
TGCGCCAGCAGCCAAGAGGGGGACAGGGACGCTGAAGCTTTCTTT
>NA|TRBV5-1|TRBJ2-1|NA
CASSGTLSYNEQFF
TGCGCCAGCTCGGGGACTCTTTCCTACAATGAGCAGTTCTTC